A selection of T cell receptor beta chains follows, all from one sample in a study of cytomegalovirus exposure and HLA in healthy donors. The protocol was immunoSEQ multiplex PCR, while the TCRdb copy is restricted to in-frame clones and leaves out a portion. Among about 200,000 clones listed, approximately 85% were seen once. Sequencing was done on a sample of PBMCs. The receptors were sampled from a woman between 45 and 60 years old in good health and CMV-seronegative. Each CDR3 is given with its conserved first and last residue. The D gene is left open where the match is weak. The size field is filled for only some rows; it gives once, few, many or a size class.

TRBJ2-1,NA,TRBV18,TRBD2,TGTGCCAGCTCACCAGCTACTAGCGGAATTCCCAATGAGCAGTTCTTC,CASSPATSGIPNEQFF
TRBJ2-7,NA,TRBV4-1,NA,TGCGCCAGCAGCTCCCGACAGGCAAGCTACGAGCAGTACTTC,CASSSRQASYEQYF
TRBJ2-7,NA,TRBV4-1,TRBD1,TGCGCCAGCAGCCAAGACCGGGACAGGGAATCCTACGAGCAGTACTTC,CASSQDRDRESYEQYF
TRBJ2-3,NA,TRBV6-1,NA,TGTGCCAGTAACCAAGGAGCAGAATACACAGATACGCAGTATTTT,CASNQGAEYTDTQYF
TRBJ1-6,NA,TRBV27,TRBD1,TGTGCCAGCAGTCCAACTGGACAGGGGCGCAATTCACCCCTCCACTTT,CASSPTGQGRNSPLHF
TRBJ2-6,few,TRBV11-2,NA,TGTGCCAGCAGCTTGGCGGCCGCCAACGTCCTGACTTTC,CASSLAAANVLTF
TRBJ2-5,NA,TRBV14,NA,TGTGCCAGCAGCCAAGAATTTACTAGCTGGAAGACCCAGTACTTC,CASSQEFTSWKTQYF
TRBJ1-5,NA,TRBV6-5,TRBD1,TGTGCCAGCAGTTCCCAGGGGGTATTGCGCAATCAGCCCCAGCATTTT,CASSSQGVLRNQPQHF
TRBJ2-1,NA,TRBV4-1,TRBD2,TGCGCCAGCAGCCAAGATGGGAGCGGGAGAGCGCGTAGTGAGCAGTTCTTC,CASSQDGSGRARSEQFF
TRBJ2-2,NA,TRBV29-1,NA,TGCAGCGTTGTTGGCAGGGTGTTCCCCGGGGAGCTGTTTTTT,CSVVGRVFPGELFF
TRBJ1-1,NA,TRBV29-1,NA,TGCAGCGTCCAGTGGCGGCAGAAGAACACTGAAGCTTTCTTT,CSVQWRQKNTEAFF
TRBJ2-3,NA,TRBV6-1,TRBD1,TGTGCCAGCAGTGACGGGACAGGGGGGACAGATACGCAGTATTTT,CASSDGTGGTDTQYF
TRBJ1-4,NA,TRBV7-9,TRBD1,TGTGCCAGCAGCTCCCCCCCCGCAGGGGGCTCAACTAATGAAAAACTGTTTTTT,CASSSPPAGGSTNEKLFF
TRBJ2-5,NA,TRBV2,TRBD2,TGTGCCAGCAGGGCCCCCGTGGGGGGAGGGCGGGAGACCCAGTACTTC,CASRAPVGGGRETQYF
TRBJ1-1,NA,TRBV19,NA,TGTGCCAGTAGTATAATCGGGCGCGGGACTGAAGCTTTCTTT,CASSIIGRGTEAFF
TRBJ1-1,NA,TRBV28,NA,TGTGCCAGCAGTTTGGAGGCCAGGAACACTGAAGCTTTCTTT,CASSLEARNTEAFF
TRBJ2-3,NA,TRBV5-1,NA,TGCGCCAGCTATCCGGGGATAAGCACAGATACGCAGTATTTT,CASYPGISTDTQYF
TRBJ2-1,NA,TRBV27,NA,TGTGCCAGCAGTTTATTATCCCGGGGTTTCAATGAGCAGTTCTTC,CASSLLSRGFNEQFF
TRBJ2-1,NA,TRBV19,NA,TGTGCCAGTAGTGGTAGGGGTGAGCAGTTCTTC,CASSGRGEQFF
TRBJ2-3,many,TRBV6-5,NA,TGTGCCACCTCGACGGGGTTTGGAGATACGCAGTATTTT,CATSTGFGDTQYF
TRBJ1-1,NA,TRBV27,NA,TGTGCCAGCAGTCCTACGGGTACTGAAGCTTTCTTT,CASSPTGTEAFF
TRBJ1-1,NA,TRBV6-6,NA,TGTGCCAGCATTCAGGGGAGGAACACTGAAGCTTTCTTT,CASIQGRNTEAFF
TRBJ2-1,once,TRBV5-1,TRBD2,TGCGCCAGCGCCAGATTAGCGGGCAATGAGCAGTTCTTC,CASARLAGNEQFF
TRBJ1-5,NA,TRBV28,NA,TGTGCCAGCAGTTATCTCTCCCAGGGGTCGAATCAGCCCCAGCATTTT,CASSYLSQGSNQPQHF
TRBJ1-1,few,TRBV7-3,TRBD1,TGTGCCAGCAGCTTAAACCCAGGGGGCGCGAAGGAAGCTTTCTTT,CASSLNPGGAKEAFF
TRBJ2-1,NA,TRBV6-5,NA,TGTGCCAGCAGTTACTATTCCCCGACAGACAATGAGCAGTTCTTC,CASSYYSPTDNEQFF
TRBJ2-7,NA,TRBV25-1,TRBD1,TGTGCCAGCAGCCCGAATCCGGTGACAGGGGCTCGCCGGGAGCAGTACTTC,CASSPNPVTGARREQYF
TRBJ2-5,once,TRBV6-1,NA,TGTGCCAGCAGTGAGGCCCGAGTTGGGGGAGGAGCACAAGAGACCCAGTACTTC,CASSEARVGGGAQETQYF
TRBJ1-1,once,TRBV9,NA,TGTGCCAGCAGCCCCCAGGCCGGGCTCGGAGGATCTGAAGCTTTCTTT,CASSPQAGLGGSEAFF
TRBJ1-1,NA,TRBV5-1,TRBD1,TGCGCCAGCAGCTCCGGACAGGGTCGGATGAACACTGAAGCTTTCTTT,CASSSGQGRMNTEAFF
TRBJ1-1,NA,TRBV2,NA,TGTGCCAGCAAGGAAGTCGGGGTCGTGAACACTGAAGCTTTCTTT,CASKEVGVVNTEAFF
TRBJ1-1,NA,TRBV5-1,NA,TGCGCCAGCAGCTTACAGGGTTACACTGAAGCTTTCTTT,CASSLQGYTEAFF
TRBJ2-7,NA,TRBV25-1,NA,TGTGCCAGCAAAGGCCCAGGCCGACGGAATCCTACCCGCGACGAGCAGTACTTC,CASKGPGRRNPTRDEQYF
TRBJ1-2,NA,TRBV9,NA,TGTGCCAGCACCTCTTCAGTTGGCTACACCTTC,CASTSSVGYTF
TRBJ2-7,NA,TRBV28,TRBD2,TGTGCCAGCAGTTTTCTAGCGGGAGTCGAGCAGTACTTC,CASSFLAGVEQYF
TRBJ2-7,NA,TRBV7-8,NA,TGTGCCAGCAGCTTACGGGTAGCCGCCTACGAGCAGTACTTC,CASSLRVAAYEQYF
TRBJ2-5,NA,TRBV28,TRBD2,TGTGCCAGCAGTTCCCTGACTAGCGGGAGGGCGGAGACCCAGTACTTC,CASSSLTSGRAETQYF
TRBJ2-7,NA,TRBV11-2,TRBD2,TGTGCCAGCAGCTTAGATTGGGGAACTAGCGGGAGGGGCTACGAGCAGTACTTC,CASSLDWGTSGRGYEQYF
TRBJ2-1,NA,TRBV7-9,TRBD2,TGTGCCAGCAGCTTAGCCGGACTAGTCGAAGGTAATGAGCAGTTCTTC,CASSLAGLVEGNEQFF
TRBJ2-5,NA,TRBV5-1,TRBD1,TGCGCCAGCAGCTTGGGACAGGGGGGCGCCCCAGGGACCCAGTACTTC,CASSLGQGGAPGTQYF
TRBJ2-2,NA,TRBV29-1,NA,TGCAGCGTTGAAGAAGTGGGCACGACGAACACCGGGGAGCTGTTTTTT,CSVEEVGTTNTGELFF
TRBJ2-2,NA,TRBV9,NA,TGTGCCAGCAGCCCCGGAGGAATAGGGACCGGGGAGCTGTTTTTT,CASSPGGIGTGELFF
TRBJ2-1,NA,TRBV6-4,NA,TGTGCCAGCAGCCTGACAGGCCCCGGGGTTCAGTTCTTC,CASSLTGPGVQFF
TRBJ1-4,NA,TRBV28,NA,TGTGCCAGCCGTCAGGGGCCTAATGAAAAACTGTTTTTT,CASRQGPNEKLFF
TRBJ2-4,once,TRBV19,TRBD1,TGTGCCAGTACGAGAACCTCCGGGACAGGGATCATTCAGTACTTC,CASTRTSGTGIIQYF
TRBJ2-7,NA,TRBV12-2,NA,TGTGCAAGTCGCCCCCTTGCTAGCGAGCCTCCCCCCTACGAGCAGTACTTC,CASRPLASEPPPYEQYF
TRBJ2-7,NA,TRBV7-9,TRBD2,TGTGCCAGCAGCCTGGGACTAGCGCTACCCTACGAGCAGTACTTC,CASSLGLALPYEQYF
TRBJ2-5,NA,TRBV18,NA,TGTGCCAGCTCACTGGGGACTCAAGAGACCCAGTACTTC,CASSLGTQETQYF
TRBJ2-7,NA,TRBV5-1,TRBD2,TGCGCCAGCAGCTTGTCGCTAGCGGGGGCCTACGAGCAGTACTTC,CASSLSLAGAYEQYF
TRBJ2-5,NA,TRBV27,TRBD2,TGTGCCAGCAGTTTGACAGGACTTGGTTTAGCGGGGGAGCAGTACTTC,CASSLTGLGLAGEQYF
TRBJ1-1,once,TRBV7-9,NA,TGTGCCAGCACCATTGGGGGCCTTAACACTGAAGCTTTCTTT,CASTIGGLNTEAFF
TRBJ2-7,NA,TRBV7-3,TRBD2,TGTGCCAGCAGCCGGAGCGGGAGAATCTACGAGCAGTACTTC,CASSRSGRIYEQYF
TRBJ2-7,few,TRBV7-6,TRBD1,TGTGCCAGCAGCTCCGGGACAGGGAACGAGCAGTACTTC,CASSSGTGNEQYF
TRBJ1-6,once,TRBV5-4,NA,TGTGCCAGCAGGCGGGAGGCCTCTATTGATTCACCCCTCCACTTT,CASRREASIDSPLHF
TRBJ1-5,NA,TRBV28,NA,TGTGCCAGCAGGGAGTATAGCAATCAGCCCCAGCATTTT,CASREYSNQPQHF